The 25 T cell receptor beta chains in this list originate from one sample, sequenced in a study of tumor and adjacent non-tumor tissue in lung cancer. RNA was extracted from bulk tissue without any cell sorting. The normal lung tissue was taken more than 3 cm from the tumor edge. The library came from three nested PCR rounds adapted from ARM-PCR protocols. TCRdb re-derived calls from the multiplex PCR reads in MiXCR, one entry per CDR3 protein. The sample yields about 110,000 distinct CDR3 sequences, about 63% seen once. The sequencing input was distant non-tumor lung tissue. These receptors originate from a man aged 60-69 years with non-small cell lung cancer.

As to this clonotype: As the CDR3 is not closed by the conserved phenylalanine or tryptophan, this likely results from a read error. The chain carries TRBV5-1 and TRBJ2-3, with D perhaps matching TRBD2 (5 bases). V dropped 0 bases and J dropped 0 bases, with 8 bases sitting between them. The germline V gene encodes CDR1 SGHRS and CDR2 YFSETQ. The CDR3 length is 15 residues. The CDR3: CASSLAGESTDTQYY. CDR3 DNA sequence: TGCGCCAGCAGCTTGGCCGGGGAAAGCACAGATACGCAGTATTAT.

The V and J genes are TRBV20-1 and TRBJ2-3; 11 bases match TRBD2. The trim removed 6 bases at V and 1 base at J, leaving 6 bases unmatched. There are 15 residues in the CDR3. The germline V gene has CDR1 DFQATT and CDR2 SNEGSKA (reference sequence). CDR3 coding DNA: TGCAGTGCGCGCGGGACTAGCGGAGGCACAGATACGCAGTATTTT. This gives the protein CSARGTSGGTDTQYF.

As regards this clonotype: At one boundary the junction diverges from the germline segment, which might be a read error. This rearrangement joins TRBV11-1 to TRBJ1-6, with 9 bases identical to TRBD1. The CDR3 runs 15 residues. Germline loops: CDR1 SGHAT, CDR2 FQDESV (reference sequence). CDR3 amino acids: CASSLGQGNNSPLHF. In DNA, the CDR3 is TGTGCCAGCAGTCTAGGACAGGGGAACAATTCACCTCTCCACTTT. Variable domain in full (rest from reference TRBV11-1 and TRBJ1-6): EAEVAQSPRYKITEKSQAVAFWCDPISGHATLYWYRQILGQGPELLVQFQDESVVDDSQLPKDRFSAERLKGVDSTLKIQPAELGDSAMYLCASSLGQGNNSPLHFGNGTRLTVT.

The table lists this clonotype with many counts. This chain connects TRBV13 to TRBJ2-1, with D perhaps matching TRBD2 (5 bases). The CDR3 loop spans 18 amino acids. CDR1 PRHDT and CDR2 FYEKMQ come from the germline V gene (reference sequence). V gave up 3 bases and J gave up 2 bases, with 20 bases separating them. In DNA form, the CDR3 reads TGTGCCAGCAGCTTTTTTCGGACGCCCCTCGGGGCCTACAATGAGCAGTTCTTC. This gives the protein CASSFFRTPLGAYNEQFF.

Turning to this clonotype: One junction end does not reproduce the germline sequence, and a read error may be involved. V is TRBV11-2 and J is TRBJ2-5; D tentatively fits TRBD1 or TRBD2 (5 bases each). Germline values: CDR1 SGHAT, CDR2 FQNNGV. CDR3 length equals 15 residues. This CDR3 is CAGSVSGRNLETQYF. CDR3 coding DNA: TGTGCCGGCAGCGTATCGGGACGGAATCTGGAAACCCAGTACTTC.

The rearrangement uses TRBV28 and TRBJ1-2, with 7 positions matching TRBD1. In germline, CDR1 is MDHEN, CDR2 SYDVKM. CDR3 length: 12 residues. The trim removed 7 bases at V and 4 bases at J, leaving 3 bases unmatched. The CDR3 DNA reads TGTGCCAGCATTAGGGGGCTCTATGGCTACACCTTC. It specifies CASIRGLYGYTF.

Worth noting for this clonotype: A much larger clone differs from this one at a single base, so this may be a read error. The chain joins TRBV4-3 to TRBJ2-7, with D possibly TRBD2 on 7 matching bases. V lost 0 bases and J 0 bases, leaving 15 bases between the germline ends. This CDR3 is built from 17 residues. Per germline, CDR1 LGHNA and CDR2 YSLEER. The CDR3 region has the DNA TGCGCCAGCAGCCAAGATTGGGGGGGGCCTCACTCCTACGAGCAGTACTTC. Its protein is CASSQDWGGPHSYEQYF.

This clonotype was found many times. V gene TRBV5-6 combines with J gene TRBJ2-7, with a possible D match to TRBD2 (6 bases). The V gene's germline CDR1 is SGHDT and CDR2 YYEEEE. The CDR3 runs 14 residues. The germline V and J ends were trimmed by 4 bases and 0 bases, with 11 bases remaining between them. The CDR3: CASSPGTPSYEQYF. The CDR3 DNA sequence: TGTGCCAGCAGCCCCGGGACTCCCTCCTACGAGCAGTACTTC.

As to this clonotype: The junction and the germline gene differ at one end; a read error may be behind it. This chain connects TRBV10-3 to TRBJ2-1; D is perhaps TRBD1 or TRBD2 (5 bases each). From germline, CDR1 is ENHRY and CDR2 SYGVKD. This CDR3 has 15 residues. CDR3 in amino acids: CTIRAGIGSVDEQFF. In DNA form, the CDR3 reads TGTACCATCAGGGCCGGGATAGGATCGGTGGATGAGCAGTTCTTC.

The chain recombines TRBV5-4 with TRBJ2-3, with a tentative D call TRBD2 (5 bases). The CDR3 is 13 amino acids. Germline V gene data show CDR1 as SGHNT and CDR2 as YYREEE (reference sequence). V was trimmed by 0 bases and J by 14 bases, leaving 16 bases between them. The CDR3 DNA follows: TGTGCCAGCAGCTTGGTCGAGGGAGATATGCGGTATTTT. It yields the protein CASSLVEGDMRYF.

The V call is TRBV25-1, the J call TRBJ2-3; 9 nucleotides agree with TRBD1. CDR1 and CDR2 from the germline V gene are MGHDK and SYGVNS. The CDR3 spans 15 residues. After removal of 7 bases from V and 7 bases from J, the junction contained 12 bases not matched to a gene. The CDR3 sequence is CASTEPGQGDYTQYF. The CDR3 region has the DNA TGTGCCAGCACTGAGCCGGGACAGGGAGACTATACGCAGTATTTT. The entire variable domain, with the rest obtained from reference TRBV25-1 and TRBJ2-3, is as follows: EADIYQTPRYLVIGTGKKITLECSQTMGHDKMYWYQQDPGMELHLIHYSYGVNSTEKGDLSSESTVSRIRTEHFPLTLESARPSHTSQYLCASTEPGQGDYTQYFGPGTRLTVL.

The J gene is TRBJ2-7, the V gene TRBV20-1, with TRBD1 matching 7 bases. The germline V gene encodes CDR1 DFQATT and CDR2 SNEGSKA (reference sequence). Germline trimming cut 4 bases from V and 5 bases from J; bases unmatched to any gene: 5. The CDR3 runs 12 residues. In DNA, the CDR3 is TGCAGTGCTAACCTGGACAGGAACGAGCAGTACTTC. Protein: CSANLDRNEQYF.

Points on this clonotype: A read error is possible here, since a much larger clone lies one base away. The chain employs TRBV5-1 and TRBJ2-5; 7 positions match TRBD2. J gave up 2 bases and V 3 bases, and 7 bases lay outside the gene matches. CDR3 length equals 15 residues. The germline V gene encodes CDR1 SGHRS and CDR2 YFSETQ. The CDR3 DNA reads TGCGCCAGCAGCTCGGGGCTAGCGGATCAAGAGACCCAGTACTTC. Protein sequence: CASSSGLADQETQYF.

The CDR3: CSAEDRDGYTF. DNA of the CDR3: TGCAGTGCTGAGGACAGGGATGGCTACACCTTC. The rearrangement links TRBV20-1 to TRBJ1-2, with 8 bases identical to TRBD1. Germline values: CDR1 DFQATT, CDR2 SNEGSKA (reference sequence). There are 11 residues in the CDR3. Trimming removed 5 bases from V and 6 bases from J; junction bases left unmatched: 2.

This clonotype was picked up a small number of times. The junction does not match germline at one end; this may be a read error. The CDR3 DNA is TGTGCCAGCAGCTTAAGCGGGAATACCTACAATCAGCAGTTCTTC. Protein product: CASSLSGNTYNQQFF. The chain is built from TRBV7-9 and TRBJ2-1, with TRBD2 identical over 7 bases. Germline V gives CDR1 SEHNR, CDR2 FQNEAQ (reference sequence). This CDR3 has 15 residues.

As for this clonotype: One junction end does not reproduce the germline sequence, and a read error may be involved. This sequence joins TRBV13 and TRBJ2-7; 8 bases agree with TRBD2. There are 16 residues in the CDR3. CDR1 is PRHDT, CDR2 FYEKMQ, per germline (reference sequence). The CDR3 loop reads CASSSRGSGVPYEQYF. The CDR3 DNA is TGCGCCAGCAGCTCCAGGGGTAGCGGGGTCCCCTACGAGCAGTACTTC.

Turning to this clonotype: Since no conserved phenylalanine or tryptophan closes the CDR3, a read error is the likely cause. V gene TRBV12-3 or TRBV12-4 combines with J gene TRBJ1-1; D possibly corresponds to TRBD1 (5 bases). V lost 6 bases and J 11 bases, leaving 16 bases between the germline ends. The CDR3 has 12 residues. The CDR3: CASRYASGRAFS. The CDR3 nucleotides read TGTGCCAGCAGGTATGCTTCAGGGAGGGCTTTCTCT.

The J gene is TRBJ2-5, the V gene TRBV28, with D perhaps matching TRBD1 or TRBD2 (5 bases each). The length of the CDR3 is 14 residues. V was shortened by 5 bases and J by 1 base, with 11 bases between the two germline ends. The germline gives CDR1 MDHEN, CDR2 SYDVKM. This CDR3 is CASSMGDRQETQYF. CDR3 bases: TGTGCCAGCAGTATGGGGGACCGCCAAGAGACCCAGTACTTC.

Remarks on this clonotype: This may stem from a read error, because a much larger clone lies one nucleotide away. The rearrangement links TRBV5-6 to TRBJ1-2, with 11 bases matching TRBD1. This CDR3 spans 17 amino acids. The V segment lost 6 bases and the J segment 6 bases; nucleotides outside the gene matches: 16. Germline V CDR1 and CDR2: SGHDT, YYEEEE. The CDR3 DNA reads TGTGCCAGCAACTTTGGGACCGGGACAGGGGGTGACAATGGCTACACCTTC. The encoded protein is CASNFGTGTGGDNGYTF.

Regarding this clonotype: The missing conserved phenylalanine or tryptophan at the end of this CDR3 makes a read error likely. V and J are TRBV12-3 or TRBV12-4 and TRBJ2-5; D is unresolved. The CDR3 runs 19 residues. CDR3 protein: CASSLKRRVGVLYQETQYL. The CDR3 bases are TGTGCCAGCAGTTTAAAACGTAGAGTTGGGGTTTTGTACCAAGAGACACAGTACCTC.

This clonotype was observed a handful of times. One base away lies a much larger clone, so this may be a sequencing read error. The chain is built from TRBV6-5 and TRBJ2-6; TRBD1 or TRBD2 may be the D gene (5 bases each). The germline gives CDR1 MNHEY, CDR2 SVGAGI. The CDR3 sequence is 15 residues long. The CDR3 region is CASSYGGAGANALTF. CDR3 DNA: TGTGCCAGCAGTTACGGGGGAGCTGGGGCCAACGCCCTGACTTTC.

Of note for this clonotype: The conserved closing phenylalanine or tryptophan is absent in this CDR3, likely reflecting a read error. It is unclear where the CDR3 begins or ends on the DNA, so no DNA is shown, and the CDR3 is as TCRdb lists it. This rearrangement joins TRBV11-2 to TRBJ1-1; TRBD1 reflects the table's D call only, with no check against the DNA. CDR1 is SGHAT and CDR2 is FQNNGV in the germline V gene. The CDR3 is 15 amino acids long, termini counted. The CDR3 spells CASSPKGGGVTEVFY.

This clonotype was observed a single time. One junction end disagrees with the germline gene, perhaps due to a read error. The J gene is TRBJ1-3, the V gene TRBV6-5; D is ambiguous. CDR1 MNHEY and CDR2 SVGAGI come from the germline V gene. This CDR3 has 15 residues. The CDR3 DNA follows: TGTGCCAGCAATTACTCGATTTTGACTGGAAACACCATACATTTT. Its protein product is CASNYSILTGNTIHF.

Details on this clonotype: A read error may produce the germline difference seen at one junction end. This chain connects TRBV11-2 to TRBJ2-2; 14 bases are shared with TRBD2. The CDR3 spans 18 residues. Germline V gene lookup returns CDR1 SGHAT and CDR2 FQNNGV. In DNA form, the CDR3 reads TGTGCCAGCAGCCCGGGACTAGCGGGAGCGACGAACAGCGGGGAGCTGTGTTTT. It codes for CASSPGLAGATNSGELCF.

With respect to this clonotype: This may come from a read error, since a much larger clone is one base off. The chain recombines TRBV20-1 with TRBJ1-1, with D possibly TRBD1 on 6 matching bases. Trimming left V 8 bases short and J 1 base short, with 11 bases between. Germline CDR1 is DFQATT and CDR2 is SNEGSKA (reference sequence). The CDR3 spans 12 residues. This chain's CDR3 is CSTLQGNTEAFF. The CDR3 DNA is TGCAGTACCCTACAGGGGAACACTGAAGCTTTCTTT.